A single sample gave rise to the 25 T cell receptor beta chains below, sequenced in a study of T cell changes during pregnancy in multiple sclerosis. Produced via immunoSEQ multiplex PCR; TCRdb's table is partial and in-frame only. This repertoire shows tens of thousands of clones, approximately 92% found once; its top ten account for 1% to 1.5%. The sequencing input was peripheral blood. All receptors come from a female donor with multiple sclerosis, enrolled in a pregnancy study.

J is TRBJ2-5 and V is TRBV10-1; 7 bases map to TRBD1. Germline trimming cut 9 bases from V and 1 base from J; bases unmatched to any gene: 29. Germline V gene sequence: CDR1 WNHNN, CDR2 SYGVQD (reference sequence). The CDR3 loop spans 21 amino acids. CDR3 region: CARIDDRDSHRRGLPQETQYF. The DNA of the CDR3 is TGCGCCAGGATCGATGACCGGGACAGCCATCGTAGGGGGCTCCCCCAAGAGACCCAGTACTTC.

The gene calls are TRBV7-9 and TRBJ2-7; tentative D call: TRBD2 (5 bases). The V end lost 3 bases, the J end lost 3 bases, and 15 bases lay between the germline ends. The CDR3 covers 15 residues. CDR1 is SEHNR, CDR2 FQNEAQ, per germline (reference sequence). The CDR3 reads CASSFYPAEIYEQYF. The CDR3, as DNA: TGTGCCAGCAGCTTCTACCCAGCGGAGATCTACGAGCAGTACTTC.

V usage is TRBV28 and J usage is TRBJ2-3; D is ambiguous. There are 16 residues in the CDR3. The V gene lost 6 bases and the J gene lost 0 bases, with 16 bases spanning the gap. In germline, CDR1 is MDHEN, CDR2 SYDVKM. CDR3 in amino acids: CASSGPTQASTDTQYF. As DNA, the CDR3 is TGTGCCAGCAGCGGACCGACTCAAGCTAGCACAGATACGCAGTATTTT.

The sample holds one count of this clone. The genes are TRBV6-5 and TRBJ1-1; 7 nucleotides agree with TRBD1. CDR1 MNHEY and CDR2 SVGAGI come from the germline V gene. The CDR3 extends over 13 amino acids. Losses at the gene ends were 5 bases for V and 3 bases for J; bases not matched to a gene: 3. The CDR3 DNA reads as TGTGCCAGCAGTCAAGACAGGGACACTGAAGCTTTCTTT. Translated: CASSQDRDTEAFF.

J is TRBJ2-7 and V is TRBV19; 7 bases are shared with TRBD2. The germline CDR1 and CDR2 sequences are LNHDA and SQIVND (reference sequence). The CDR3 is made up of 18 amino acids. The ends lost 0 bases at V and 1 base at J; junction bases unmatched: 12. CDR3 bases: TGTGCCAGTAGTATAGAACGAGGGGCGGGAGAAGTGTCCTACGAGCAGTACTTC. It yields the protein CASSIERGAGEVSYEQYF.

The chain uses TRBV4-3 and TRBJ2-2, with a tentative D call TRBD1 (7 bases). The ends were cut back, 3 bases at V and 6 bases at J, with 29 bases in the middle. This CDR3 contains 20 residues. The germline V gene has CDR1 LGHNA and CDR2 YSLEER. The DNA of the CDR3 is TGCGCCAGCAGCCATCGCCGACAGGGAATGTGGGGGGACCCGTCCGGGGAGCTGTTTTTT. Translated: CASSHRRQGMWGDPSGELFF.

This sequence joins TRBV7-9 and TRBJ2-3; TRBD2 matches 7 bases. This CDR3 region has 14 residues. Looked up from germline, CDR1 is SEHNR and CDR2 is FQNEAQ (reference sequence). V lost 4 bases, J lost 0 bases, and 1 base stayed unmatched. CDR3 DNA: TGTGCCAGCAGCTCCGGGGGGAGCACAGATACGCAGTATTTT. Encoded protein: CASSSGGSTDTQYF.

V usage is TRBV30 and J usage is TRBJ2-3; D not resolved. V lost 3 bases and J 8 bases, leaving 9 bases between the germline ends. Germline V gives CDR1 GTSNPN, CDR2 SVGIG (reference sequence). This CDR3 spans 11 amino acids. CDR3 in DNA: TGTGCCTGGAGCGCTCCTAGTACGCAGTATTTT. As protein: CAWSAPSTQYF.

V usage is TRBV5-1 and J usage is TRBJ1-1, with D possibly TRBD1 on 5 matching bases. CDR1 is SGHRS, CDR2 YFSETQ, per germline. This CDR3 has 14 residues. V was cut by 9 bases and J by 5 bases, with 20 bases left in between. The CDR3 sequence is CATQEGPVWTEAFF. CDR3 bases: TGCGCCACCCAGGAGGGGCCAGTGTGGACTGAAGCTTTCTTT.

J is TRBJ2-3 and V is TRBV10-3; D gene uncertain. Germline V gene data show CDR1 as ENHRY and CDR2 as SYGVKD. The CDR3 length is 15 residues. V gave up 2 bases and J gave up 0 bases, with 9 bases separating them. CDR3 in DNA: TGTGCCATCAGTGAGAGGGAAGGGAGCACAGATACGCAGTATTTT. It yields the protein CAISEREGSTDTQYF.

This clone was picked up one time. V and J are TRBV11-2 and TRBJ2-5, with a tentative D call TRBD1 (5 bases). V was clipped by 1 base and J by 1 base, with 10 bases between them. The CDR3 runs to 15 residues. In germline, CDR1 is SGHAT, CDR2 FQNNGV. CDR3 DNA: TGTGCCAGCAGCTTAGGACAGAAGGTCCAAGAGACCCAGTACTTC. This gives the protein CASSLGQKVQETQYF.

V and J are TRBV11-1 and TRBJ2-1; 8 bases are a match to TRBD2. Germline V gene lookup returns CDR1 SGHAT and CDR2 FQDESV (reference sequence). Trimming cost V 5 bases and J 5 bases; bases outside gene matches: 8. This CDR3 contains 15 residues. The CDR3 region has the DNA TGTGCCAGCAGCCCGGCCGGACTAGCCCACAATGAGCAGTTCTTC. Protein: CASSPAGLAHNEQFF.

The chain couples TRBV2 to TRBJ2-4, with 7 bases fitting TRBD2. The germline V gene has CDR1 SNHLY and CDR2 FYNNEI. The CDR3 runs 15 residues. Unmatched junction bases numbered 8, after V lost 7 bases and J lost 2 bases. CDR3 residues: CASTIEAGPKNIQYF. The DNA of the CDR3 is TGTGCCAGCACCATCGAAGCGGGACCCAAAAACATTCAGTACTTC.

The chain employs TRBV20-1 and TRBJ1-5, with D uncertain. This CDR3 is built from 9 residues. Germline CDR1 is DFQATT and CDR2 is SNEGSKA (reference sequence). V was pared by 3 bases and J by 15 bases, with 9 bases between. This chain's CDR3 is CSASLPRHF. DNA of the CDR3: TGCAGTGCTAGTTTACCAAGGCATTTT.

The chain joins TRBV7-3 to TRBJ2-5; a possible D gene is TRBD1 (7 bases). CDR1 is SGHTA and CDR2 is FQGTGA in the germline V gene. Trimming pared 5 bases from V and 5 bases from J, leaving 18 bases between. The length of the CDR3 is 15 residues. The DNA for the CDR3 is TGTGCCAGCAGCGACACAGGAGGGGGCGCTGAGACCCAGTACTTC. Encoded protein: CASSDTGGGAETQYF. Supplemented by reference TRBV7-3 and TRBJ2-5, the full variable domain reads GAGVSQTPSNKVTEKGKYVELRCDPISGHTALYWYRQSLGQGPEFLIYFQGTGAADDSGLPNDRFFAVRPEGSVSTLKIQRTERGDSAVYLCASSDTGGGAETQYFGPGTRLLVL.

This clone was counted once. This sequence joins TRBV6-5 and TRBJ1-1, with no clear D. Germline V gene data show CDR1 as MNHEY and CDR2 as SVGAGI. V lost 0 bases and J lost 3, with 8 bases in between. This CDR3 comprises 14 residues. This CDR3 is CASSYSAGDTEAFF. In DNA, the CDR3 is TGTGCCAGCAGTTACTCGGCTGGAGACACTGAAGCTTTCTTT.

The chain joins TRBV7-2 to TRBJ1-1; D perhaps matches TRBD1 (5 bases). Trimming shortened V by 6 bases and J by 7 bases, and 12 bases separated the two germline ends. The CDR3 is 12 amino acids. The germline gives CDR1 SGHTA, CDR2 FQGNSA. CDR3 sequence: CASSLGAGEAFF. The CDR3 DNA reads TGTGCCAGCAGTCTAGGGGCGGGTGAAGCTTTCTTT. Using reference TRBV7-2 and TRBJ1-1 for the parts outside the CDR3, the full variable domain is GAGVSQSPSNKVTEKGKDVELRCDPISGHTALYWYRQSLGQGLEFLIYFQGNSAPDKSGLPSDRFSAERTGGSVSTLTIQRTQQEDSAVYLCASSLGAGEAFFGQGTRLTVV.

This chain uses TRBV5-5 with TRBJ2-7; 12 bases are shared with TRBD2. CDR1 SGHKS and CDR2 YYEKEE come from the germline V gene (reference sequence). With V trimmed by 2 bases and J by 4 bases, 4 bases remained unmatched. This CDR3 is 15 amino acids long. Written as DNA, the CDR3 is TGTGCCAGCAGCTTAATGCTAGCGGGAGGGTACGAGCAGTACTTC. Its protein product is CASSLMLAGGYEQYF.

This chain joins TRBV11-1 and TRBJ2-5; a weak D match, TRBD2 (5 bases). Per the germline V gene, CDR1 is SGHAT and CDR2 is FQDESV (reference sequence). CDR3 length: 14 amino acids. Between the trimmed V and J ends, which lost 5 bases and 9 bases, there was a span of 19 bases. The DNA for the CDR3 is TGTGCCAGCAGCCCCCATATGGGAGTGTGGGCCCAGTACTTC. It encodes CASSPHMGVWAQYF. The full variable domain, with the rest looked up from reference TRBV11-1 and TRBJ2-5, is EAEVAQSPRYKITEKSQAVAFWCDPISGHATLYWYRQILGQGPELLVQFQDESVVDDSQLPKDRFSAERLKGVDSTLKIQPAELGDSAMYLCASSPHMGVWAQYFGPGTRLLVL.

About this clone: Mismatch with germline at one junction end may stem from a read error. The chain links TRBV2 to TRBJ2-2; a weak D match, TRBD2 (5 bases). Germline V gene sequence: CDR1 SNHLY, CDR2 FYNNEI. The length of the CDR3 is 13 residues. The DNA for the CDR3 is TGTGCCGGCAGAGAAGACGGGGCCGGGGAGCTGTTTTTT. Residues: CAGREDGAGELFF.

The V call is TRBV7-3, the J call TRBJ2-7, with 8 nucleotides matching TRBD2. Per the germline V gene, CDR1 is SGHTA and CDR2 is FQGTGA. V was clipped by 6 bases and J by 5 bases; unmatched bases: 6. CDR3 length: 13 residues. The CDR3 DNA is TGTGCCAGCAGTCTTGAAGCGGGAGACGAGCAGTACTTC. Its translation: CASSLEAGDEQYF.

The genes are TRBV6-6 and TRBJ2-7; D call uncertain. The CDR3 has 12 residues. Germline CDR1 is MNHNY and CDR2 is SVGAGI (reference sequence). V was pared by 6 bases and J by 6 bases, with 12 bases between. This CDR3 reads CASSRGLGEQYF. The CDR3 DNA reads TGTGCCAGCAGCCGTGGTCTGGGCGAGCAGTACTTC.

Only one count was recorded for this clone. The chain couples TRBV28 to TRBJ1-1; TRBD1 matches at 11 bases. V shed 5 bases and J 4 bases; nucleotides not matched to a gene: 6. The CDR3 has 15 amino acids. Germline CDR1 MDHEN, CDR2 SYDVKM. Here the CDR3 reads CASSPPGQGGTEAFF. The CDR3 bases are TGTGCCAGCAGTCCTCCGGGACAGGGGGGCACTGAAGCTTTCTTT.

The chain couples TRBV18 to TRBJ1-2, with 7 bases lining up with TRBD1. V lost 2 bases to trimming and J lost 7 bases; unmatched junction nucleotides: 13. The CDR3 length is 16 residues. Germline CDR1 and CDR2: KGHSH and LQKENI. The DNA of the CDR3 is TGTGCCAGCTCACCAGTCGAGGGGGCCAGTCAATTTGGCTACACCTTC. Protein product: CASSPVEGASQFGYTF.

This chain joins TRBV6-6 and TRBJ1-1; no definite D call. CDR1 and CDR2 (germline): MNHNY, SVGAGI (reference sequence). CDR3 length: 13 amino acids. The V end lost 5 bases, the J end lost 0 bases, and 7 bases lay between the germline ends. Here the CDR3 DNA reads TGTGCCAGCAGTCCGCAGGTGAACACTGAAGCTTTCTTT. It is translated as CASSPQVNTEAFF.